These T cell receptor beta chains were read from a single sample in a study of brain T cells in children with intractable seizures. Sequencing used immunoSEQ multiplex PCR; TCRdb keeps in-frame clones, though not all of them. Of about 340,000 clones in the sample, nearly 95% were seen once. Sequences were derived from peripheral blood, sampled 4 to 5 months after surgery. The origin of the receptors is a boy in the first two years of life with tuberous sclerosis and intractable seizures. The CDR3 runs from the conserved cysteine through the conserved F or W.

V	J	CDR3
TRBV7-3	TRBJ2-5	CASSLSLPGQETQYF
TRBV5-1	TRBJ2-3	CASSSRTSGATDTQYF
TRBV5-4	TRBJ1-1	CASSLDPAPNTEAFF
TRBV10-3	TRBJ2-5	CAISEGAGGLEETQYF
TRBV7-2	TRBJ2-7	CASSQPSAAYEQYF
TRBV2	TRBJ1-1	CARAPIGGQGGTEAFF
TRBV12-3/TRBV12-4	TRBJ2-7	CASSWTGYEQYF
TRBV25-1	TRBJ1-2	CASIGGSHYGYTF
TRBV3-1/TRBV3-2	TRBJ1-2	CASSQDRQGLTLYGYTF
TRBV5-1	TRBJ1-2	CASSLPSGRGLGYGYTF
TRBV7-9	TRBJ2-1	CASSRTSGSYNEQFF
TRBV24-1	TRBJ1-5	CATSVGVNQPQHF
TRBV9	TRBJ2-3	CASSLGLKRSTDTQYF
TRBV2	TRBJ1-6	CASSEGGTGKAPLHF
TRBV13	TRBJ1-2	CASSLMQGGHGYTF
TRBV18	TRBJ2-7	CASSPTTLIAGGVYEQYF
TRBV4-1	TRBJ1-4	CASSQVWGDRGEKLFF
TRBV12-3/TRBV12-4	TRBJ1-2	CASSQTENYGYTF
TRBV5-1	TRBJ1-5	CASRRGTEANQPQHF
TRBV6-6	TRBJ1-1	CASSYFLRGFAFF
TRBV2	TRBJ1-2	CASSETGYTF
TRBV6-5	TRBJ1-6	CATLGTAYNSPLHF
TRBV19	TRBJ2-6	CASSFTGAGANVLTF
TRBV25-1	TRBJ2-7	CASRGQGTYEQYF
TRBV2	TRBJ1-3	CASSRRGFESSGNTIYF
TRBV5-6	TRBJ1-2	CASSRPLTGANYGYTF
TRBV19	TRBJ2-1	CASSIGQTYNEQFF
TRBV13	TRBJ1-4	CASSLGQGGQKLFF
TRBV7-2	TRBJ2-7	CASSLGGTDYEQYF
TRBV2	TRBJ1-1	CASSDLRGYMSEAFF
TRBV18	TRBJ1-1	CASSSSGGPDTEAFF
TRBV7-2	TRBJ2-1	CASSLLAATYNEQFF
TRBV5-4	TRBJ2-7	CASSFSALANYEQYF
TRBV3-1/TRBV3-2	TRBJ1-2	CASSQGGPTEANYGYTF
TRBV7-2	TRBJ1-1	CASSLVGGVNTEAFF
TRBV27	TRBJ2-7	CASSLRGTLYEQYF
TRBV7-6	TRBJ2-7	CASSLEPGLAGVRYEQYF
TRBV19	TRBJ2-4	CASTLRQDSSNIQYF
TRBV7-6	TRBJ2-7	CASSPRVGGYEQYF
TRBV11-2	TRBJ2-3	CASSLAVGGTQYF
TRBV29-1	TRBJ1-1	CSVEALGQGDTEAFF
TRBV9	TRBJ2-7	CASSPTATPYEQYF
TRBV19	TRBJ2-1	CASSLSGRSDEQFF
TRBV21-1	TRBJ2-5	CASKGTGQETQYF
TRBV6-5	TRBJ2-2	CASSLAAMNTGELFF
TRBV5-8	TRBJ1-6	CASREARGWHSPLHF
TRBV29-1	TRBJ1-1	CSVLRGRGTEAFF
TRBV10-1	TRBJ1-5	CASRQGAGQPQHF
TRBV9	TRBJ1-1	CASSTPVPPGQGGKGEAFF
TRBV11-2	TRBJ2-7	CASSLDSVGGYEQYF
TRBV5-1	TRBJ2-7	CASSQPQGWISYEQYF
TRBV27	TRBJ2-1	CASSLSTVNNEQFF
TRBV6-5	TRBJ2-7	CASSYAGQGPYEQYF
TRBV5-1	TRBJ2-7	CASSLTSAYEQYF
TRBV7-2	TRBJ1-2	CASSSPEDRFNYGYTF
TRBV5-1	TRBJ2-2	CASSLVTKNTGELFF